This TCR beta chain appears in the sequencing data of a study of T cell changes during pregnancy in multiple sclerosis. This clone was found once. The protocol was immunoSEQ multiplex PCR, while the TCRdb copy is restricted to in-frame clones and leaves out a portion. The sample lists approximately 88,000 clones, approximately 94% occurring once. CDR1 and CDR2 (germline): WSHSY, SAAADI. The CDR3 is made up of 15 amino acids. The germline V and J ends were trimmed by 3 bases and 2 bases, with 14 bases remaining between them. The chain employs TRBV10-2 and TRBJ2-7; possible D gene TRBD1, 6 bases. The specimen was peripheral blood, collected in the third trimester of pregnancy. This clonotype originated in a female donor with multiple sclerosis, enrolled in a pregnancy study. The CDR3 DNA is TGCGCCAGCAGTGACAGGGGCGCTCGAACCTACGAGCAGTACTTC. Protein: CASSDRGARTYEQYF.